The TCR beta chain described here comes from a study of blood T cell repertoires in COVID-19. Looking at the study overall: Sites in the United States, Italy and Spain provided acute and convalescent COVID-19 samples. PBMCs, B-cell-depleted T cells, or T cells provided the cDNA or gDNA that made up the material.

Trimming cost V 5 bases and J 6 bases; bases outside gene matches: 8. This CDR3 is 14 amino acids long. Looked up from germline, CDR1 is SGHRS and CDR2 is YFSETQ. Per the authors' pipeline: For nucleated cells, counts were estimated from reference gene primer amplification. Sequenced by immunoSEQ multiplex PCR; TCRdb stores in-frame clones only, minus some. V and J calls and clone size are those listed in that table; D and trimming were worked out from the DNA. The data hold fewer than 250,000 clones, with 84% observed a single time. The source material was peripheral blood. The receptor was isolated from a man aged 25-45 years with active or convalescent COVID-19. The V gene is TRBV5-1, the J gene TRBJ2-7, with TRBD1 matching over 10 bases. Here the CDR3 DNA reads TGCGCCAGCAGACCCGGGACAGGGGTGACCGAGCAGTACTTC. Encoded protein: CASRPGTGVTEQYF.